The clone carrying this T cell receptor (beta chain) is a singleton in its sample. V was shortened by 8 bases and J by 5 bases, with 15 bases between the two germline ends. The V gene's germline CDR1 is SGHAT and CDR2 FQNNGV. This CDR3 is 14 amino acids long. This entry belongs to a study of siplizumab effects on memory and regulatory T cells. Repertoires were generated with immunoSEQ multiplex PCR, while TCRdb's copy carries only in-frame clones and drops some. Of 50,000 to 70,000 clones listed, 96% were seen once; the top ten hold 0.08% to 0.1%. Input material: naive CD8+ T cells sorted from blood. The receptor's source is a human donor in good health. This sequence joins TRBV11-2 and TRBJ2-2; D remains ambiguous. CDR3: CASDWALTTGELFF. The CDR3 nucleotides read TGTGCCAGCGACTGGGCCCTGACAACCGGGGAGCTGTTTTTT.